These 26 T cell receptor beta chains share one sample of origin, sequenced in a study of Graves' ophthalmopathy and Graves' hyperthyroidism. For repertoire sequencing, the TCR beta CDR3 regions were amplified from RNA transcripts. A first-round RT-PCR used HTBI primers, followed by a second-round multiplex PCR. Each CDR3 protein gets one entry after TCRdb re-called the multiplex PCR reads with MiXCR. Among some 520,000 distinct CDR3 sequences, under 15% were seen once, and the ten largest hold 8% to 10%. Sequencing used blood. Every receptor here comes from a woman between 25 and 40 years old with Graves' ophthalmopathy.

This clonotype occurred many times. The rearrangement joins TRBV6-1 to TRBJ1-1, with no clear D. Germline CDR1 reads MNHNS; CDR2 reads SASEGT. The V gene lost 1 base and the J gene lost 5 bases, with 8 bases spanning the gap. CDR3 size: 13 residues. The CDR3, as DNA: TGTGCCAGCAGTGAAGATGCCCCTACTGAAGCTTTCTTT. Protein product: CASSEDAPTEAFF.

This clonotype occurred many times. The CDR3 here is CASSEALQRMNTEAFF. CDR3 DNA sequence: TGTGCCAGCAGTGAAGCGCTTCAGAGAATGAACACTGAAGCTTTCTTT. This chain links TRBV6-1 with TRBJ1-1; D gene unclear. Trimming took off 0 bases at V and 0 bases at J, with 11 bases between the two ends. Germline CDR1 MNHNS, CDR2 SASEGT. The CDR3 loop spans 16 amino acids.

Many counts were recorded for this clonotype. CDR3 in DNA: TGCGCCAGCAGTGAACAGGGGGCTGGAGCTTTCTTT. Protein sequence: CASSEQGAGAFF. This chain connects TRBV10-2 to TRBJ1-1, with 9 bases identical to TRBD1. This CDR3 has 12 amino acids. V was pared by 3 bases and J by 10 bases, with 3 bases of the junction left unmatched. Germline V CDR1 and CDR2: WSHSY, SAAADI.

This clonotype was seen ten or more times. The V and J genes are TRBV6-5 and TRBJ2-7; tentative D call: TRBD2 (6 bases). The CDR3 sequence is 13 residues long. The germline V and J ends were trimmed by 6 bases and 1 base, with 10 bases remaining between them. Germline V gene data show CDR1 as MNHEY and CDR2 as SVGAGI. Here the CDR3 reads CASSVGLSYEQYF. In nucleotides, the CDR3 is TGTGCCAGCAGCGTGGGACTTTCCTACGAGCAGTACTTC.

This clonotype was observed many times. The chain carries TRBV6-5 and TRBJ2-7; 7 positions agree with TRBD2. This CDR3 contains 17 residues. Per germline, CDR1 MNHEY and CDR2 SVGAGI. The V and J ends lost 0 bases and 2 bases, in that order; junction bases with no gene match: 10. As DNA, the CDR3 is TGTGCCAGCAGTTACTCGACGAATTCGGGACTAACCTACGAGCAGTACTTC. It codes for CASSYSTNSGLTYEQYF.

There are many counts of this clonotype. This chain links TRBV12-3 or TRBV12-4 with TRBJ2-7; a weak D match, TRBD1 (6 bases). The V end lost 6 bases, the J end lost 6 bases, and 15 bases lay between the germline ends. The CDR3 has 13 residues. The CDR3 bases are TGTGCCAGCAGCCCTTTGACAGGTCGCGAGCAGTACTTC. As protein: CASSPLTGREQYF.

This sequence joins TRBV6-2 or TRBV6-3 and TRBJ2-2; D call uncertain. Per the germline V gene, CDR1 is MNHEY and CDR2 is SVGEGT. The CDR3 has 14 amino acids. V was trimmed by 0 bases and J by 2 bases, leaving 4 bases between them. The CDR3 sequence: CASSYSINTGELFF. CDR3 in DNA: TGTGCCAGCAGTTACTCGATAAACACCGGGGAGCTGTTTTTT.

This clonotype was recorded many times. A clone one base away is much larger, so this may be a read error. The rearrangement links TRBV6-1 to TRBJ1-1, with D possibly matching TRBD1 (6 bases). Germline V gene lookup returns CDR1 MNHNS and CDR2 SASEGT. Trimming cost V 11 bases and J 1 base, with 17 bases left between them. This CDR3 is built from 14 residues. Here the CDR3 reads CAGRTRGWNTEAFF. In DNA form, the CDR3 reads TGTGCCGGCCGTACCAGGGGATGGAACACTGAAGCTTTCTTT.

This clonotype has only a few counts. The chain employs TRBV5-5 and TRBJ1-5, with D maybe TRBD1 (6 bases). From germline, CDR1 is SGHKS and CDR2 YYEKEE (reference sequence). V was shortened by 4 bases and J by 5 bases, with 16 bases between the two germline ends. The CDR3 loop spans 15 amino acids. The CDR3 nucleotides are TGTGCCAGCAGCCTCGGAGGGGGTCCCGATCAGCCCCAGCATTTT. Its protein product is CASSLGGGPDQPQHF.

This clonotype was picked up many times. The rearrangement joins TRBV5-1 to TRBJ1-2; 8 bases agree with TRBD1. V trimming: 4 bases; J trimming: 0 bases; junction bases outside the gene matches: 5. Germline CDR1 SGHRS, CDR2 YFSETQ. This CDR3 is 15 amino acids long. CDR3 in amino acids: CASSLGQGPNYGYTF. The DNA for the CDR3 is TGCGCCAGCAGCCTCGGACAGGGCCCTAACTATGGCTACACCTTC.

This clonotype came up many times. The gene calls are TRBV7-9 and TRBJ2-7; D is undetermined. Germline lookup yields CDR1 SEHNR and CDR2 FQNEAQ (reference sequence). With 2 bases removed from V and 4 bases from J, the gap between germline ends came to 12 bases. The CDR3 sequence is 14 residues long. CDR3 sequence: CASSLTVRAYEQYF. CDR3 nucleotide sequence: TGTGCCAGCAGCTTAACCGTTCGTGCTTACGAGCAGTACTTC.

This clonotype showed up many times. The chain employs TRBV5-1 and TRBJ2-7; 13 positions agree with TRBD2. Germline V lookup: CDR1 SGHRS, CDR2 YFSETQ. Losses at the gene ends were 4 bases for V and 4 bases for J; bases not matched to a gene: 17. CDR3 length: 19 residues. Written as DNA, the CDR3 is TGCGCCAGCAGCAGCCGGACTAGCGGGAGACCGCTACCCGTATACGAGCAGTACTTC. As protein: CASSSRTSGRPLPVYEQYF.

This clonotype was recorded many times. One end of the junction is discordant with germline, which a read error may explain. The chain links TRBV19 to TRBJ1-1; TRBD1 is a possible D gene (5 bases). This CDR3 is 14 amino acids long. The germline V gene encodes CDR1 LNHDA and CDR2 SQIVND (reference sequence). CDR3 loop: CASENKGRGTEAFF. The DNA for the CDR3 is TGTGCCAGTGAAAACAAGGGAAGGGGCACTGAAGCCTTCTTT.

This clonotype was observed a handful of times. This chain uses TRBV12-3 or TRBV12-4 with TRBJ1-3, with D perhaps matching TRBD1 (6 bases). Trimming stripped 6 bases from V and 0 bases from J, with 9 bases between. There are 14 residues in the CDR3. The CDR3 DNA sequence: TGTGCCAGCAGGGACAGTACCTCTGGAAACACCATATATTTT. Protein: CASRDSTSGNTIYF.

This clonotype was counted ten times or more. CDR3 protein: CASSLDPDTGELFF. The CDR3 bases are TGTGCCAGCAGTTTAGACCCCGACACCGGGGAGCTGTTTTTT. The rearrangement links TRBV28 to TRBJ2-2; no firm D call. This CDR3 is 14 amino acids long. CDR1 is MDHEN and CDR2 is SYDVKM in the germline V gene. The V and J ends lost 2 bases and 3 bases respectively, with 7 bases between them. Complete variable domain (other parts from reference TRBV28 and TRBJ2-2): DVKVTQSSRYLVKRTGEKVFLECVQDMDHENMFWYRQDPGLGLRLIYFSYDVKMKEKGDIPEGYSVSREKKERFSLILESASTNQTSMYLCASSLDPDTGELFFGEGSRLTVL.

Ten or more counts support this clonotype. The chain is built from TRBV28 and TRBJ2-5; 12 positions match TRBD2. V shed 4 bases and J 2 bases; nucleotides not matched to a gene: 8. CDR1 and CDR2 (germline): MDHEN, SYDVKM. CDR3 size: 17 residues. In DNA, the CDR3 is TGTGCCAGCAGTTCGCCGACTAGCGGGGGCACACAAGAGACCCAGTACTTC. It is translated as CASSSPTSGGTQETQYF. Combining the CDR3 with reference TRBV28 and TRBJ2-5 gives the whole variable domain DVKVTQSSRYLVKRTGEKVFLECVQDMDHENMFWYRQDPGLGLRLIYFSYDVKMKEKGDIPEGYSVSREKKERFSLILESASTNQTSMYLCASSSPTSGGTQETQYFGPGTRLLVL.

This clonotype was seen ten or more times. The gene calls are TRBV6-2 or TRBV6-3 and TRBJ1-2, with D perhaps matching TRBD1 (5 bases). The germline CDR1 and CDR2 sequences are MNHEY and SVGEGT. Trimming pared 0 bases from V and 12 bases from J, leaving 11 bases between. This CDR3 is built from 12 residues. The CDR3 protein is CASSYSQGSDTF. The CDR3 nucleotides read TGTGCCAGCAGTTACTCCCAGGGTTCGGACACCTTC.

In its sample, this clonotype was seen many times. The chain links TRBV12-3 or TRBV12-4 to TRBJ1-3; 7 positions agree with TRBD1. This CDR3 is built from 15 residues. V was clipped by 3 bases and J by 4 bases; unmatched bases: 6. The chain's CDR3 is CASSFQGTAGNTIYF. Here the CDR3 DNA reads TGTGCCAGCAGTTTCCAGGGGACAGCAGGAAACACCATATATTTT.

This clonotype came up many times. The rearrangement uses TRBV6-5 and TRBJ1-1, with unresolved D. V gave up 3 bases and J gave up 6 bases, with 8 bases separating them. Germline lookup yields CDR1 MNHEY and CDR2 SVGAGI. The CDR3 covers 12 residues. The CDR3 nucleotides read TGTGCCAGCAGTTATCTCAGTCCTGAAGCTTTCTTT. Residues: CASSYLSPEAFF.

This clonotype appeared many times. The CDR3 nucleotides are TGTGCCAGCAGGCCGACAGGGGCCTTCTACGAGCAGTACTTC. The encoded protein is CASRPTGAFYEQYF. The V gene is TRBV27, the J gene TRBJ2-7; 8 bases fit TRBD1. In germline, CDR1 is MNHEY, CDR2 SMNVEV (reference sequence). The CDR3 contains 14 residues. The trim removed 6 bases at V and 3 bases at J, leaving 7 bases unmatched.

For this clonotype: Germline is not matched at one junction end, which may reflect a read error. The gene calls are TRBV18 and TRBJ1-5; D not certain. The CDR3 has 14 amino acids. Germline CDR1 is KGHSH and CDR2 is LQKENI. CDR3: CASSPGMEEQPQHF. CDR3 DNA: TGTGCCAGCTCACCGGGCATGGAGGAGCAGCCTCAGCATTTT.

The chain uses TRBV6-1 and TRBJ2-1, with D tentatively TRBD2 (6 bases). The germline V gene has CDR1 MNHNS and CDR2 SASEGT. There are 15 residues in the CDR3. The V and J ends lost 7 bases and 1 base respectively, with 14 bases between them. This chain's CDR3 is CASKNRESSYNEQFF. Written as DNA, the CDR3 is TGTGCCAGCAAGAATCGGGAGTCTTCCTACAATGAGCAGTTCTTC.

This clonotype was recorded a few times. A clone one base away is much larger, so this may be a read error. V gene TRBV6-5 combines with J gene TRBJ2-7, with 8 bases lining up with TRBD1. The V gene's germline CDR1 is MNHEY and CDR2 SVGAGI. The CDR3 length is 16 residues. V was clipped by 4 bases and J by 2 bases; unmatched bases: 10. The CDR3 bases are TGTGCCAGCAGTTCCCCCTGGACAGGGCACACCTACGAGCAGTACTTC. Protein product: CASSSPWTGHTYEQYF.

This clonotype appeared many times. The gene calls are TRBV28 and TRBJ1-2; the D gene is possibly TRBD1 (5 bases). Germline V CDR1 and CDR2: MDHEN, SYDVKM. V was clipped by 5 bases and J by 3 bases, with 16 bases between them. This CDR3 has 15 amino acids. The CDR3, as DNA: TGTGCCAGCAGTACCCCCCCACAGGTTTACTATGGCTACACCTTC. It yields the protein CASSTPPQVYYGYTF.

This clonotype came up many times. V and J are TRBV27 and TRBJ1-1; 10 positions agree with TRBD1. This CDR3 has 16 amino acids. CDR1 MNHEY and CDR2 SMNVEV come from the germline V gene (reference sequence). The J segment lost 1 base and the V segment lost 6 bases, leaving 8 bases of the junction unmatched. CDR3 sequence: CASRGDRGRGNTEAFF. The CDR3 region has the DNA TGTGCCAGCAGGGGTGACAGGGGGCGAGGGAACACTGAAGCTTTCTTT.

This clonotype appeared many times. This chain connects TRBV24-1 to TRBJ2-5, with D possibly TRBD1 on 5 matching bases. The length of the CDR3 is 15 residues. Per germline, CDR1 KGHDR and CDR2 SFDVKD. Trimming pared 0 bases from V and 5 bases from J, leaving 12 bases between. CDR3 region: CATSDLTGSKETQYF. The CDR3 region has the DNA TGTGCCACCAGTGATTTGACAGGATCAAAGGAGACCCAGTACTTC.